A single sample gave rise to the 15 T cell receptor beta chains below, sequenced in a study of regulatory T cells in long-lasting Graves disease. Arm-PCR of CDR3 regions with iRepertoire HTBI primers generated TCR beta libraries. TCRdb processed the multiplex PCR reads anew with MiXCR; each CDR3 protein has one entry. Of about 450,000 distinct CDR3 sequences listed, 15% to 20% are singletons. Time point defined: newly diagnosed GD, antithyroid drugs for less than 3 months. Construction of the TCR library relied on RNA isolated from PBMCs. The same specimen was also included in a second study, on T cells in Graves' hyperthyroidism and ophthalmopathy.

The starting material was peripheral blood mononuclear cells (PBMCs), obtained at new diagnosis, from a patient treated with antithyroid drugs. The receptors here all came from a woman aged 25 to 45 with Graves disease.

There are many counts of this clonotype. J is TRBJ2-7 and V is TRBV20-1, with 11 bases fitting TRBD2. The CDR3 loop spans 15 amino acids. V shed 3 bases, J shed 3 bases, and the junction held 7 bases outside the gene matches. Germline loops: CDR1 DFQATT, CDR2 SNEGSKA (reference sequence). Here the CDR3 reads CSASIRLAGGYEQYF. CDR3 coding DNA: TGCAGTGCTAGTATTCGCCTAGCGGGAGGCTACGAGCAGTACTTC.

This chain connects TRBV15 to TRBJ1-5; D remains unclear. Looked up from germline, CDR1 is LNHNV and CDR2 is YYDKDF (reference sequence). The CDR3 sequence is 14 residues long. The V end lost 4 bases, the J end lost 0 bases, and 7 bases lay between the germline ends. In DNA, the CDR3 is TGTGCCACCAGCACCTATTCTAGCAATCAGCCCCAGCATTTT. This gives the protein CATSTYSSNQPQHF.

The chain uses TRBV4-1 and TRBJ2-1, with 10 bases lining up with TRBD2. CDR3 size: 17 residues. Germline V gene sequence: CDR1 MGHRA, CDR2 YSYEKL. V shed 6 bases, J shed 5 bases, and the junction held 13 bases outside the gene matches. The CDR3, as DNA: TGCGCCAGCAGTCTCAGGGTCGGGCTAGCGGGGGACAATGAGCAGTTCTTC. Amino acids: CASSLRVGLAGDNEQFF.

At least ten counts were recorded for this clonotype. This rearrangement joins TRBV6-1 to TRBJ2-5; perhaps TRBD1 as D (6 bases). The germline V gene has CDR1 MNHNS and CDR2 SASEGT. The CDR3 length is 13 residues. The ends were cut back, 2 bases at V and 6 bases at J, with 10 bases in the middle. CDR3 nucleotide sequence: TGTGCCAGCAGTGAAACAGGGTTGAAGACCCAGTACTTC. Its translation: CASSETGLKTQYF.

The chain joins TRBV2 to TRBJ2-2; 8 bases align to TRBD1. Germline trimming cut 8 bases from V and 4 bases from J; bases unmatched to any gene: 15. CDR1 and CDR2 (germline): SNHLY, FYNNEI. This CDR3 has 17 residues. The CDR3 region is CASVSRTGRSGTGELFF. The CDR3 bases are TGTGCCAGCGTAAGCAGGACAGGGAGGTCTGGCACCGGGGAGCTGTTTTTT.

Here the CDR3 reads CASSLEGLAPEQFF. As DNA, the CDR3 is TGTGCCAGCAGCTTAGAAGGACTGGCACCAGAGCAGTTCTTC. The J gene is TRBJ2-1, the V gene TRBV7-6; D possibly corresponds to TRBD2 (5 bases). V gave up 1 base and J gave up 10 bases, with 14 bases separating them. The CDR3 has 14 residues. CDR1 and CDR2 from the germline V gene are SGHVS and FNYEAQ.

In this sample, this clonotype turned up many times. The rearrangement links TRBV2 to TRBJ1-5, with D unresolved. The CDR3 sequence is 15 residues long. Trimming removed 2 bases from V and 4 bases from J, with 12 bases in between. Germline loops: CDR1 SNHLY, CDR2 FYNNEI. CDR3 amino acids: CASSERSTGNQPQHF. The DNA for the CDR3 is TGTGCCAGCAGTGAAAGGTCGACCGGTAATCAGCCCCAGCATTTT.

This clonotype was seen ten or more times. V gene TRBV27 combines with J gene TRBJ1-2; D is undetermined. V was cut by 0 bases and J by 1 base, with 6 bases left in between. This CDR3 has 14 amino acids. CDR1 is MNHEY, CDR2 SMNVEV, per germline (reference sequence). The CDR3 DNA follows: TGTGCCAGCAGTTTATCTGCGGTTAACTATGGCTACACCTTC. Protein: CASSLSAVNYGYTF.

At least ten counts were recorded for this clonotype. The gene calls are TRBV7-8 and TRBJ1-1; 11 nucleotides match TRBD1. The germline V gene has CDR1 SGHVS and CDR2 FQNEAQ. Germline trimming cut 5 bases from V and 4 bases from J; bases unmatched to any gene: 3. The CDR3 is made up of 14 amino acids. In DNA, the CDR3 is TGTGCCAGCAGCCACGGACAGGGGGCCACTGAAGCTTTCTTT. The encoded protein is CASSHGQGATEAFF. Complete variable domain (other parts from reference TRBV7-8 and TRBJ1-1): GAGVSQSPRYKVAKRGQDVALRCDPISGHVSLFWYQQALGQGPEFLTYFQNEAQLDKSGLPSDRFFAERPEGSVSTLKIQRTQQEDSAVYLCASSHGQGATEAFFGQGTRLTVV.

The V and J genes are TRBV4-1 and TRBJ1-1; D not resolved. The CDR3 totals 14 residues. V lost 6 bases and J lost 2, with 13 bases in between. The germline gives CDR1 MGHRA, CDR2 YSYEKL. The CDR3 reads CASSMFQENTEAFF. CDR3 in DNA: TGCGCCAGCAGTATGTTTCAGGAAAACACTGAAGCTTTCTTT.

This clonotype was found many times. The germline gene is not matched at one end of the junction; a read error may be the cause. V usage is TRBV3-1 and J usage is TRBJ2-3; the D gene is possibly TRBD1 (5 bases). CDR1 LGHDT and CDR2 YNNKEL come from the germline V gene (reference sequence). The CDR3 is made up of 13 amino acids. Here the CDR3 DNA reads TGTGCCAACAGCCGATCTGCAGGGGATACGCAGTATTTT. It specifies CANSRSAGDTQYF.

This clonotype was picked up many times. V and J are TRBV6-2 or TRBV6-3 and TRBJ1-2; no firm D call. This CDR3 is 13 amino acids long. Germline V lookup: CDR1 MNHEY, CDR2 SVGEGT. V shed 5 bases and J shed 4 bases, with 11 bases lying between them. As DNA, the CDR3 is TGTGCCAGCAGTGAAGCGGGGAGCTATGGCTACACCTTC. This codes for CASSEAGSYGYTF.

This clonotype was found a few times. The V call is TRBV7-9, the J call TRBJ2-4, with D hard to call. Deletions cut 2 bases from V and 0 bases from J, with 17 bases between. The CDR3 is 18 amino acids. Germline CDR1 reads SEHNR; CDR2 reads FQNEAQ (reference sequence). The CDR3 region has the DNA TGTGCCAGCAGCTTATCTTTCGGACGAAAAGGAGCCAAAAACATTCAGTACTTC. Protein product: CASSLSFGRKGAKNIQYF.

Comments on this clonotype: Since the CDR3 does not end with the conserved phenylalanine or tryptophan, this likely comes from a read error. The chain couples TRBV27 to TRBJ1-5, with 9 bases identical to TRBD1. J gave up 7 bases and V 6 bases, and 4 bases lay outside the gene matches. This CDR3 has 13 amino acids. Germline CDR1 MNHEY, CDR2 SMNVEV (reference sequence). CDR3 protein: CASRGQGYQPQHL. CDR3 DNA: TGTGCCAGCAGGGGACAGGGTTACCAGCCCCAGCATCTT.

This clonotype turned up a few times. The V call is TRBV4-1, the J call TRBJ1-1; possibly TRBD1 for D (6 bases). CDR1 and CDR2 (germline): MGHRA, YSYEKL. Trimming took off 6 bases at V and 5 bases at J, with 19 bases between the two ends. The CDR3 sequence is 15 residues long. The CDR3 nucleotides are TGCGCCAGCAGTATAAGGGCAGGGGAAGGTACTGAAGCTTTCTTT. Protein product: CASSIRAGEGTEAFF.